The 16 T cell receptor beta chains below were found in one sample sequenced in a study of T cells in Graves' hyperthyroidism and ophthalmopathy. The source material, RNA transcripts, was used to amplify TCR beta CDR3 regions. An initial round of RT-PCR targeting the TCR CDR3 relied on the HTBI primer set. MiXCR, applied by TCRdb to the multiplex PCR reads, yields one record per CDR3 protein. The repertoire holds around 270,000 distinct CDR3 sequences, with roughly a fifth as singletons. The sample taken for sequencing was blood. The receptors stem from a man between 50 and 59 years old with Graves' ophthalmopathy.

This clonotype came up once. J is TRBJ2-7 and V is TRBV15; D is uncertain. This CDR3 region has 14 residues. Trimming took off 1 base at V and 7 bases at J, with 14 bases between the two ends. Germline CDR1 is LNHNV and CDR2 is YYDKDF (reference sequence). The CDR3, as DNA: TGTGCCACCAGCAGAGGGTACGACCAAGGTGAGCAGTACTTC. Encoded protein: CATSRGYDQGEQYF. The whole variable domain, remainder taken from reference TRBV15 and TRBJ2-7, is DAMVIQNPRYQVTQFGKPVTLSCSQTLNHNVMYWYQQKSSQAPKLLFHYYDKDFNNEADTPDNFQSRRPNTSFCFLDIRSPGLGDTAMYLCATSRGYDQGEQYFGPGTRLTVT.

This clonotype was seen more than once but under ten times. V gene TRBV12-3 or TRBV12-4 combines with J gene TRBJ2-5; 9 bases are a match to TRBD1. Trimming took 3 bases from V and 7 from J; bases not matched to a gene: 6. This CDR3 is built from 14 residues. The CDR3 protein is CASSLLGQGMTQYF. The CDR3 coding sequence is TGTGCCAGCAGTTTGTTGGGACAGGGTATGACCCAGTACTTC.

This clonotype was observed a few times. The V call is TRBV29-1, the J call TRBJ1-1; 8 bases agree with TRBD1. CDR3 size: 14 residues. CDR1 SQVTM and CDR2 ANQGSEA come from the germline V gene. Trimming removed 2 bases from V and 7 bases from J; junction bases left unmatched: 9. The CDR3 DNA is TGCAGCGTTGAAAAGGAAGACAGGGGTGTTGAAGCTTTCTTT. This gives the protein CSVEKEDRGVEAFF.

This clonotype was seen ten or more times. The chain recombines TRBV18 with TRBJ1-2, with D hard to call. The ends were cut back, 2 bases at V and 2 bases at J, with 9 bases in the middle. Germline assignment: CDR1 KGHSH and CDR2 LQKENI. There are 14 residues in the CDR3. In nucleotides, the CDR3 is TGTGCCAGCTCACCAGAACGGGGAAACTATGGCTACACCTTC. Translated: CASSPERGNYGYTF.

This clonotype showed up many times. The rearrangement links TRBV7-8 to TRBJ2-3; D is undetermined. CDR1 is SGHVS, CDR2 FQNEAQ, per germline. The V end was cut by 5 bases, the J end by 5 bases, with 14 bases between. The length of the CDR3 is 14 residues. In DNA form, the CDR3 reads TGTGCCAGCAGCCATCCGACCGGGCTAGATACGCAGTATTTT. Amino acids: CASSHPTGLDTQYF.

This clonotype has ten or more counts. This rearrangement joins TRBV12-3 or TRBV12-4 to TRBJ1-6; D is perhaps TRBD1 (5 bases). This CDR3 comprises 15 residues. Trimming took off 6 bases at V and 7 bases at J, with 16 bases between the two ends. The DNA for the CDR3 is TGTGCCAGCAGGAGACAATCGGGGCAAAATTCACCCCTCCACTTT. This gives the protein CASRRQSGQNSPLHF.

The gene calls are TRBV7-3 and TRBJ2-3; 7 bases line up with TRBD1. The germline gives CDR1 SGHTA, CDR2 FQGTGA. There are 14 residues in the CDR3. Trimming at V came to 4 bases and at J to 4 bases, leaving 5 bases not matched to a gene. The CDR3 region is CASSSYTGADTQYF. The CDR3 region has the DNA TGTGCCAGCAGCTCGTATACAGGGGCAGATACGCAGTATTTT. Full variable domain (rest looked up from reference TRBV7-3 and TRBJ2-3): GAGVSQTPSNKVTEKGKYVELRCDPISGHTALYWYRQSLGQGPEFLIYFQGTGAADDSGLPNDRFFAVRPEGSVSTLKIQRTERGDSAVYLCASSSYTGADTQYFGPGTRLTVL.

As regards this clonotype: A much larger clonotype is one base distant, so this may be a read error. V gene TRBV28 combines with J gene TRBJ2-7; D might be TRBD1 (5 bases). Germline CDR1 is MDHEN and CDR2 is SYDVKM. This CDR3 region has 15 residues. Trimming took 5 bases from V and 7 from J, leaving 21 bases between them. Here the CDR3 DNA reads TGTGCCAGCAGTCCCAGGGCTTCACTTGACAATGAGCAGTACTTC. It codes for CASSPRASLDNEQYF.

The chain employs TRBV2 and TRBJ1-3, with a weak D call TRBD1 (5 bases). The germline V gene has CDR1 SNHLY and CDR2 FYNNEI. The CDR3 is made up of 14 amino acids. V lost 2 bases to trimming and J lost 3 bases, with 8 bases between them. CDR3 amino acids: CASSERGNGNTIYF. CDR3 nucleotides: TGTGCCAGCAGTGAAAGGGGAAATGGAAACACCATATATTTT.

This clonotype was recorded at least ten times. The chain recombines TRBV29-1 with TRBJ2-7; 8 bases line up with TRBD2. Trimming removed 4 bases from V and 7 bases from J; junction bases left unmatched: 15. The CDR3 loop spans 15 amino acids. CDR1 SQVTM and CDR2 ANQGSEA come from the germline V gene. The CDR3 reads CSVGLSGSNPREQYF. Here the CDR3 DNA reads TGCAGCGTTGGCTTAAGCGGGAGCAACCCCCGGGAGCAGTACTTC.

The J gene is TRBJ1-4, the V gene TRBV27; 9 bases match TRBD1. The CDR3 totals 17 residues. V was clipped by 6 bases and J by 0 bases; unmatched bases: 8. Germline CDR1 and CDR2: MNHEY and SMNVEV (reference sequence). This CDR3 reads CASSDRGLSATNEKLFF. DNA of the CDR3: TGTGCCAGCAGCGACAGGGGGTTATCCGCAACTAATGAAAAACTGTTTTTT.

Worth noting for this clonotype: One base away lies a much larger clone, so this may be a sequencing read error. This chain joins TRBV18 and TRBJ2-7; D remains unclear. Germline V CDR1 and CDR2: KGHSH, LQKENI. This CDR3 spans 12 amino acids. V was clipped by 2 bases and J by 6 bases, with 8 bases between them. CDR3: CASSPGRPEQYF. The CDR3 region has the DNA TGTGCCAGCTCACCAGGTCGGCCCGAGCAGTACTTC. Looking up the rest from reference TRBV18 and TRBJ2-7 gives the full variable domain: NAGVMQNPRHLVRRRGQEARLRCSPMKGHSHVYWYRQLPEEGLKFMVYLQKENIIDESGMPKERFSAEFPKEGPSILRIQQVVRGDSAAYFCASSPGRPEQYFGPGTRLTVT.

The table lists this clonotype with many counts. The V call is TRBV30, the J call TRBJ1-2; 7 bases align to TRBD1. After removal of 4 bases from V and 3 bases from J, the junction contained 8 bases not matched to a gene. The CDR3 loop spans 14 amino acids. Germline CDR1 GTSNPN, CDR2 SVGIG (reference sequence). Here the CDR3 DNA reads TGTGCCTGGACCAGTCGACAGGGTGACTATGGCTACACCTTC. Encoded protein: CAWTSRQGDYGYTF.

In this sample, this clonotype turned up many times. J is TRBJ1-1 and V is TRBV28; TRBD1 is a possible D gene (5 bases). The CDR3 consists of 15 residues. V gave up 2 bases and J gave up 4 bases, with 14 bases separating them. Germline values: CDR1 MDHEN, CDR2 SYDVKM. The CDR3 DNA sequence: TGTGCCAGCAGTTTACAACGGGGGAGGGTCACTGAAGCTTTCTTT. Translating gives CASSLQRGRVTEAFF.

The chain recombines TRBV30 with TRBJ2-5; 12 bases are shared with TRBD2. The CDR3 runs 14 residues. V shed 3 bases and J 5 bases; nucleotides not matched to a gene: 4. In germline, CDR1 is GTSNPN, CDR2 SVGIG (reference sequence). Here the CDR3 DNA reads TGTGCCTGGAGGACTAGCGGGGGTCGGGAGACCCAGTACTTC. It specifies CAWRTSGGRETQYF.

The table lists this clonotype with many counts. The chain employs TRBV28 and TRBJ1-5; 8 bases line up with TRBD1. CDR3 length equals 15 residues. CDR1 and CDR2 (germline): MDHEN, SYDVKM. J was trimmed by 6 bases and V by 4 bases; bases with no gene match: 8. The CDR3 spells CASSSQTGVGQPQHF. DNA of the CDR3: TGTGCCAGCAGTTCCCAGACAGGGGTCGGTCAGCCCCAGCATTTT.